These 18 T cell receptor beta chains were all obtained from the same sample, sequenced in a study of blood T cell repertoires in COVID-19. Generated by immunoSEQ multiplex PCR, the TCRdb table keeps only in-frame clones and is missing some. The sample shows approximately 92,000 clones, 87% of them seen only once. The material sequenced was peripheral blood. The origin of the receptors is a woman in her fifties or sixties with COVID-19, enrolled during active disease.

The chain joins TRBV5-4 to TRBJ1-2, with D uncertain. The V gene lost 4 bases and the J gene lost 0 bases, with 7 bases spanning the gap. The CDR3 spans 13 residues. From germline, CDR1 is SGHNT and CDR2 YYREEE (reference sequence). CDR3 residues: CASSPSANYGYTF. CDR3 bases: TGTGCCAGCAGCCCTAGTGCTAACTATGGCTACACCTTC.

The chain employs TRBV3-1 (or the pseudogene TRBV3-2) and TRBJ2-3; tentatively, D is TRBD1 (6 bases). Deletions cut 0 bases from V and 2 bases from J, with 12 bases between. The germline CDR1 and CDR2 sequences are LGHDT and YNNKEL (reference sequence). The CDR3 runs 16 residues. CDR3 DNA sequence: TGTGCCAGCAGCCAAGAGCCGGGACACTTCACAGATACGCAGTATTTT. This sequence encodes CASSQEPGHFTDTQYF.

V gene TRBV18 combines with J gene TRBJ2-3; no definite D call. The V gene lost 2 bases and the J gene lost 7 bases, with 10 bases spanning the gap. The CDR3 is 13 residues long. Germline CDR1 reads KGHSH; CDR2 reads LQKENI. The CDR3 DNA sequence: TGTGCCAGCTCACCAGAGTTAGTAAATACGCAGTATTTT. This translates into CASSPELVNTQYF.

Remarks on this clone: The sample contains more than one DNA sequence encoding this CDR3. The chain couples TRBV15 to TRBJ1-5, with 7 bases aligning to TRBD1. This CDR3 spans 14 amino acids. With V trimmed by 5 bases and J by 0 bases, 1 base remained unmatched. Germline CDR1 is LNHNV and CDR2 is YYDKDF (reference sequence). The CDR3 reads CATSRQGSNQPQHF. CDR3 sequence (DNA): TGTGCCACCAGCCGACAGGGTAGCAATCAGCCCCAGCATTTT.

The rearrangement joins TRBV14 to TRBJ1-1; tentatively, D is TRBD1 (5 bases). V was shortened by 6 bases and J by 0 bases, with 23 bases between the two germline ends. This CDR3 spans 18 amino acids. Germline V gives CDR1 SGHDN, CDR2 FVKESK. DNA for the CDR3: TGTGCCAGCAGTCTAGTCGAGTTGCAGTGGGGCATGAACACTGAAGCTTTCTTT. Translating it yields CASSLVELQWGMNTEAFF.

The gene calls are TRBV28 and TRBJ2-7; 9 bases map to TRBD1. The CDR3 has 15 residues. CDR1 MDHEN and CDR2 SYDVKM come from the germline V gene. V trimming: 6 bases; J trimming: 5 bases; junction bases outside the gene matches: 11. CDR3 bases: TGTGCCAGCAGACCCAGGGACAGGGTTGTAAACGAGCAGTACTTC. Residues: CASRPRDRVVNEQYF.

The chain carries TRBV2 and TRBJ2-7, with 13 nucleotides matching TRBD2. Germline V lookup: CDR1 SNHLY, CDR2 FYNNEI. The CDR3 contains 15 residues. J gave up 5 bases and V 4 bases, and 5 bases lay outside the gene matches. CDR3 in amino acids: CASSATSGGANEQYF. DNA for the CDR3: TGTGCCAGCAGTGCAACTAGCGGGGGGGCTAACGAGCAGTACTTC.

V and J are TRBV15 and TRBJ2-3, with D unresolved. Trimming removed 1 base from V and 6 bases from J, with 11 bases in between. CDR3 length equals 14 residues. The germline gives CDR1 LNHNV, CDR2 YYDKDF (reference sequence). The DNA of the CDR3 is TGTGCCACCAGCAGAGCAGTTCTGGTGGATACGCAGTATTTT. Translated: CATSRAVLVDTQYF.

This clone is a singleton in its sample. The CDR3 coding sequence is TGTGCCAGCACCTCACCCGGGGAGGGTGGCTACACCTTC. It specifies CASTSPGEGGYTF. The chain uses TRBV6-6 and TRBJ1-2; D not certain. Germline CDR1 and CDR2: MNHNY and SVGAGI (reference sequence). The CDR3 contains 13 residues. The V end lost 7 bases, the J end lost 7 bases, and 16 bases lay between the germline ends.

This chain links TRBV7-2 with TRBJ2-3; D is perhaps TRBD2 (6 bases). The CDR3 is 16 amino acids. Germline CDR1 reads SGHTA; CDR2 reads FQGNSA. The V and J ends lost 5 bases and 2 bases respectively, with 17 bases between them. CDR3 in amino acids: CASSHRGGRPTDTQYF. In nucleotides, the CDR3 is TGTGCCAGCAGCCACCGTGGTGGGAGGCCCACAGATACGCAGTATTTT.

CDR3 region: CASSQGPGNEQYF. CDR3 coding DNA: TGTGCCAGCTCACAAGGTCCGGGAAACGAGCAGTACTTC. The V gene is TRBV18, the J gene TRBJ2-7, with D perhaps matching TRBD2 (5 bases). Trimming took off 4 bases at V and 5 bases at J, with 12 bases between the two ends. Germline V gives CDR1 KGHSH, CDR2 LQKENI. The CDR3 has 13 residues.

Here the CDR3 reads CASGNDSLINDYEQYF. The CDR3 DNA is TGTGCTAGTGGTAATGACAGCCTGATAAATGACTACGAGCAGTACTTC. The V gene is TRBV12-5, the J gene TRBJ2-7; D perhaps matches TRBD1 (5 bases). Trimming pared 5 bases from V and 3 bases from J, leaving 20 bases between. CDR3 length: 16 amino acids. The V gene's germline CDR1 is LGHNT and CDR2 FRNRAP.

A single count supports this clone. The rearrangement links TRBV5-4 to TRBJ1-2; a possible D gene is TRBD1 (5 bases). V lost 3 bases, J lost 8 bases, and 20 bases lay in between. CDR3 length equals 15 residues. Germline V gene lookup returns CDR1 SGHNT and CDR2 YYREEE (reference sequence). The CDR3 coding sequence is TGTGCCAGCAGCTGGGGGACGGTGGACTATCCGGGCTACACCTTC. Protein product: CASSWGTVDYPGYTF.

The chain links TRBV6-2 or TRBV6-3 to TRBJ1-6; TRBD1 agrees at 7 bases. CDR3 size: 19 residues. The ends lost 0 bases at V and 6 bases at J; junction bases unmatched: 14. Per germline, CDR1 MNHEY and CDR2 SVGEGT. The CDR3 region has the DNA TGTGCCAGCAGTTACTCCGGGACAGACGGGTTCTCTGGTAATTCACCCCTCCACTTT. Protein: CASSYSGTDGFSGNSPLHF.

V gene TRBV25-1 combines with J gene TRBJ1-2, with 12 bases aligning to TRBD1. Germline V gene data show CDR1 as MGHDK and CDR2 as SYGVNS. With 3 bases clipped from V and 7 bases from J, the junction kept 6 bases outside the gene matches. The CDR3 covers 15 residues. The CDR3 coding sequence is TGTGCCAGCAGTGACACGGGACAGGGGGCAGCTGGCTACACCTTC. Protein sequence: CASSDTGQGAAGYTF.

The chain links TRBV13 to TRBJ2-7; a possible D gene is TRBD1 (6 bases). The V end was cut by 3 bases, the J end by 4 bases, with 13 bases between. The CDR3 length is 14 residues. Germline CDR1 is PRHDT and CDR2 is FYEKMQ (reference sequence). The CDR3 coding sequence is TGTGCCAGCAGCTTGGGCAGGGGACCATACGAGCAGTACTTC. It is translated as CASSLGRGPYEQYF. Using reference TRBV13 and TRBJ2-7 for the parts outside the CDR3, the full variable domain is AAGVIQSPRHLIKEKRETATLKCYPIPRHDTVYWYQQGPGQDPQFLISFYEKMQSDKGSIPDRFSAQQFSDYHSELNMSSLELGDSALYFCASSLGRGPYEQYFGPGTRLTVT.

This chain uses TRBV28 with TRBJ1-2, with 9 bases that match TRBD1. The length of the CDR3 is 13 residues. CDR1 is MDHEN, CDR2 SYDVKM, per germline. After removal of 3 bases from V and 13 bases from J, the junction contained 9 bases not matched to a gene. The CDR3 reads CASSFPGQGSATF. The CDR3 DNA reads as TGTGCCAGCAGTTTTCCGGGACAGGGATCGGCCACCTTC.

J is TRBJ2-7 and V is TRBV7-2; 8 bases fit TRBD2. The CDR3 runs to 16 residues. V shed 1 base and J 6 bases; nucleotides not matched to a gene: 11. Germline V gives CDR1 SGHTA, CDR2 FQGNSA. CDR3 residues: CASSLERLAPRSEQYF. The CDR3 nucleotides are TGTGCCAGCAGCTTAGAAAGACTAGCGCCCCGGAGCGAGCAGTACTTC. Together with reference TRBV7-2 and TRBJ2-7, the CDR3 gives the full variable domain: GAGVSQSPSNKVTEKGKDVELRCDPISGHTALYWYRQSLGQGLEFLIYFQGNSAPDKSGLPSDRFSAERTGGSVSTLTIQRTQQEDSAVYLCASSLERLAPRSEQYFGPGTRLTVT.